This T cell receptor beta chain was captured in a study of cytomegalovirus exposure and HLA in healthy donors. The PCR made use of 60 Vbeta and 13 Jbeta primers. Profiled with immunoSEQ multiplex PCR; TCRdb holds only in-frame clones, not every one. The sample yields approximately 180,000 clones, approximately 12% seen once. CDR1 and CDR2 from the germline V gene are ENHRY and SYGVKD. Trimming removed 3 bases at V and 3 bases at J, with 12 bases between. There are 15 residues in the CDR3. Specimen: PBMCs. This sequence originates from a man aged 50 to 59 in good health and CMV-seropositive. This rearrangement joins TRBV10-3 to TRBJ1-5; D is possibly TRBD1 (5 bases). The CDR3, as DNA: TGTGCCATCAGTGATCGTGACAGTCACAATCAGCCCCAGCATTTT. Its protein is CAISDRDSHNQPQHF.